These 15 T cell receptor beta chains were sequenced from one sample in a study of blood T cell repertoires in COVID-19. The repertoire was sequenced with immunoSEQ multiplex PCR; TCRdb's copy has only in-frame clones and lacks some. This sample has about 50,000 clones, with around nine tenths found just once. The specimen sequenced was peripheral blood. The receptors were gathered from a human donor in a cohort sampled during active COVID-19.

V gene TRBV15 combines with J gene TRBJ2-3; D possibly corresponds to TRBD1 (6 bases). V was shortened by 11 bases and J by 10 bases, with 22 bases between the two germline ends. The CDR3 is made up of 13 amino acids. CDR1 is LNHNV and CDR2 is YYDKDF in the germline V gene (reference sequence). The CDR3 loop is CAASVGVEGAQYF. CDR3 DNA sequence: TGTGCCGCTTCGGTAGGGGTCGAGGGGGCGCAGTATTTT.

The chain couples TRBV24-1 to TRBJ2-1; no firm D call. V lost 7 bases and J 6 bases, leaving 18 bases between the germline ends. Germline values: CDR1 KGHDR, CDR2 SFDVKD. The CDR3 spans 15 residues. CDR3 nucleotide sequence: TGTGCCACCAGCCCAGGTTACGGCAGGTCCAATGAGCAGTTCTTC. Translating it yields CATSPGYGRSNEQFF.

This clone has only one observation. The CDR3 loop reads CASSSSAGGYGYTF. CDR3 nucleotides: TGTGCCAGCAGTTCCTCCGCAGGAGGCTATGGCTACACCTTC. The rearrangement joins TRBV6-2 or TRBV6-3 to TRBJ1-2; D remains unclear. The CDR3 sequence is 14 residues long. The ends were cut back, 4 bases at V and 4 bases at J, with 13 bases in the middle. The germline CDR1 and CDR2 sequences are MNHEY and SVGEGT.

The V and J genes are TRBV19 and TRBJ2-3; 7 nucleotides agree with TRBD1. V was pared by 6 bases and J by 0 bases, with 9 bases of the junction left unmatched. This CDR3 is built from 16 residues. CDR1 and CDR2 (germline): LNHDA, SQIVND (reference sequence). Written as DNA, the CDR3 is TGTGCCAGTAGCAGGGAGCAGGGGGTTAGCACAGATACGCAGTATTTT. This translates into CASSREQGVSTDTQYF.

This chain's CDR3 is CASSLAGFAYEQYV. CDR3 DNA sequence: TGTGCCAGCAGCTTAGCAGGGTTCGCCTACGAGCAGTACGTC. This chain uses TRBV11-3 with TRBJ2-7, with TRBD1 as a possible D gene (5 bases). Germline CDR1 SGHNT, CDR2 YENEEA. V was clipped by 1 base and J by 2 bases, with 9 bases between them. The CDR3 extends over 14 amino acids.

The chain recombines TRBV3-1 (or the pseudogene TRBV3-2) with TRBJ2-3; 14 bases line up with TRBD2. CDR1 and CDR2 (germline): LGHDT, YNNKEL (reference sequence). This CDR3 has 16 amino acids. Unmatched junction bases numbered 4, after V lost 4 bases and J lost 4 bases. As DNA, the CDR3 is TGTGCCAGCAGCCCGACTAGCGGGGGGGCTGCAGATACGCAGTATTTT. Translated: CASSPTSGGAADTQYF.

The rearrangement links TRBV15 to TRBJ1-5; TRBD1 is a possible D gene (6 bases). There are 15 residues in the CDR3. The V and J ends lost 0 bases and 4 bases respectively, with 10 bases between them. CDR1 is LNHNV, CDR2 YYDKDF, per germline (reference sequence). The DNA for the CDR3 is TGTGCCACCAGCAGAGAGAGGGGGGGAAATCAGCCCCAGCATTTT. It translates to CATSRERGGNQPQHF.

This clone was observed a handful of times. This chain joins TRBV6-2 or TRBV6-3 and TRBJ1-6; 8 bases line up with TRBD1. In germline, CDR1 is MNHEY, CDR2 SVGEGT. This CDR3 comprises 17 residues. V shed 0 bases, J shed 9 bases, and the junction held 10 bases outside the gene matches. CDR3 sequence reads: CASSYSRTGQEFSPLHF. The CDR3 DNA reads as TGTGCCAGCAGTTACTCCCGCACGGGACAGGAGTTTTCACCCCTCCACTTT.

The gene calls are TRBV6-6 and TRBJ2-2; tentative D call: TRBD2 (5 bases). The V and J ends lost 5 bases and 0 bases respectively, with 10 bases between them. Germline lookup yields CDR1 MNHNY and CDR2 SVGAGI (reference sequence). The CDR3 length is 15 residues. Here the CDR3 DNA reads TGTGCCAGCAGTGGAGGACCCACGAACACCGGGGAGCTGTTTTTT. Protein product: CASSGGPTNTGELFF.

This chain uses TRBV5-1 with TRBJ2-5; TRBD1 aligns across 10 bases. After removal of 4 bases from V and 1 base from J, the junction contained 4 bases not matched to a gene. The CDR3 extends over 15 amino acids. Germline V gives CDR1 SGHRS, CDR2 YFSETQ. In DNA form, the CDR3 reads TGCGCCAGCAGCGCGACAGGGGGCATCCAAGAGACCCAGTACTTC. It is translated as CASSATGGIQETQYF.

CDR3 residues: CATRGTGTDTQYF. The CDR3, as DNA: TGTGCCACCAGAGGGACAGGGACGGATACGCAGTATTTT. The V gene is TRBV24-1, the J gene TRBJ2-3; 9 bases map to TRBD1. Germline trimming cut 7 bases from V and 6 bases from J; bases unmatched to any gene: 4. Germline-derived CDR1 and CDR2 are KGHDR and SFDVKD. The CDR3 spans 13 residues.

Only one count was recorded for this clone. V gene TRBV27 combines with J gene TRBJ2-7; 16 nucleotides align to TRBD2. Germline V gene sequence: CDR1 MNHEY, CDR2 SMNVEV (reference sequence). The J segment lost 2 bases and the V segment lost 6 bases, leaving 16 bases of the junction unmatched. The CDR3 sequence is 20 residues long. The CDR3 DNA is TGTGCCAGCAGCCCCCGGCCCGCCGGGACTAGCGGGGGGGCCCCCTACGAGCAGTACTTC. This codes for CASSPRPAGTSGGAPYEQYF.

V gene TRBV19 combines with J gene TRBJ1-2; 8 nucleotides line up with TRBD1. V was clipped by 6 bases and J by 0 bases; unmatched bases: 9. CDR1 LNHDA and CDR2 SQIVND come from the germline V gene (reference sequence). The CDR3 is 16 residues long. CDR3 residues: CASSGQGDPANYGYTF. The CDR3 coding sequence is TGTGCCAGTAGCGGACAGGGAGACCCAGCTAACTATGGCTACACCTTC.

The chain employs TRBV12-2 and TRBJ2-2; TRBD1 is the table's D call, not checked against the DNA. TRBV12-2 is a listed pseudogene. The CDR3 sequence is 17 residues long. Here the CDR3 DNA reads TGTGCAAGTCGCTTAGTGGTGCAGGGAAGGATGACCGGGGAGCTGTTTTTT. Translating gives CASRLVVQGRMTGELFF.

The chain has TRBV7-2 and TRBJ1-5, with D possibly being TRBD1 (6 bases). CDR3 length: 14 amino acids. Germline V gene sequence: CDR1 SGHTA, CDR2 FQGNSA. The V end was cut by 5 bases, the J end by 4 bases, with 12 bases between. The CDR3 coding sequence is TGTGCCAGCAGCCAGGGGAGGGTTAATCAGCCCCAGCATTTT. As protein: CASSQGRVNQPQHF.